A selection of T cell receptor beta chains follows, all from one sample in a study of blood T cell repertoires in COVID-19. The repertoire was sequenced with immunoSEQ multiplex PCR; TCRdb's copy has only in-frame clones and lacks some. The table has 150,000 to 200,000 clones, 70% to 90% seen once. The specimen sequenced was peripheral blood. The source of these receptors is a woman aged 80 or older in a cohort sampled during active or convalescent COVID-19. Both conserved end residues are trimmed from each CDR3. Fields, in order: J gene, V gene, clone size, CDR3 length, CDR3 protein. The size field is filled for only some rows; it gives once, few, many or a size class.

TRBJ2-6 TRBV2 NA 14 ASSAKQGFGANVLT
TRBJ2-5 TRBV15 NA 13 ATSTLSGLQETQY
TRBJ1-1 TRBV10-1 NA 13 ASSAGTVLNTEAF
TRBJ1-2 TRBV19 NA 12 ASSIIPELYGYT
TRBJ1-5 TRBV15 NA 13 ATKPGQPLNQPQH
TRBJ1-1 TRBV7-2 NA 11 ASSKTPRTEAF
TRBJ1-3 TRBV27 NA 14 ASSVNLLSSGNTIY
TRBJ1-1 TRBV2 NA 12 ASSYRALNTEAF
TRBJ2-1 TRBV7-9 NA 11 ASSLAALNEQF
TRBJ1-4 TRBV10-3 NA 14 AISEGQGALGEKLF
TRBJ2-2 TRBV11-3 NA 13 ASSSAGGVTGELF
TRBJ1-5 TRBV4-1 NA 16 ASSQTTTGQGGNQPQH
TRBJ2-1 TRBV27 NA 14 ASSSTGGWSYNEQF
TRBJ1-1 TRBV6-5 NA 12 ASSYGTGGTEAF
TRBJ1-5 TRBV21-1 few 12 ASSAKRGNQPQH
TRBJ1-6 TRBV21-1 NA 13 ASSKWTGGESPLH
TRBJ2-5 TRBV6-5 NA 12 ASSRTGGQETQY
TRBJ2-5 TRBV9 NA 16 ASSEGTSGRSGQETQY
TRBJ2-2 TRBV30 NA 12 ARDRVSYTGELF
TRBJ1-1 TRBV9 NA 12 ASSYIGGFSEAF
TRBJ1-1 TRBV28 NA 10 ASSLTRVEAF
TRBJ2-1 TRBV29-1 NA 10 SVERFYNEQF
TRBJ2-3 TRBV24-1 NA 12 ATSEGGSKDTQY
TRBJ2-2 TRBV7-8 NA 12 ASSLGHNTGELF
TRBJ1-1 TRBV11-2 NA 10 ASSPGNTEAF
TRBJ2-1 TRBV5-1 NA 16 ASSLTGMGLSSYNEQF
TRBJ1-2 TRBV9 NA 13 ASSPSPLGDYGYT
TRBJ1-2 TRBV5-1 NA 13 ASSSATGRNYGYT
TRBJ2-3 TRBV3-1/TRBV3-2 NA 12 ASSQDEGADTQY
TRBJ2-6 TRBV7-2 NA 15 ASSPWDTSSGANVLT
TRBJ2-1 TRBV6-2/TRBV6-3 NA 15 ASSQVTGQTSYNEQF
TRBJ1-2 TRBV7-9 NA 13 ASSYSRDNNYGYT
TRBJ2-3 TRBV7-9 few 11 ASSLGLLDTQY
TRBJ1-5 TRBV24-1 NA 14 ATSDGPGGGGQPQH
TRBJ1-1 TRBV19 once 13 ASSLDRDSVSEAF
TRBJ1-2 TRBV19 few 10 ASRTGDYGYT
TRBJ2-1 TRBV5-1 NA 15 ATTGTSGESSYNEQF
TRBJ1-1 TRBV9 NA 13 ASSVAGGRRTEAF
TRBJ2-1 TRBV19 NA 13 ASSGTGGNFGEQF
TRBJ2-5 TRBV3-1/TRBV3-2 NA 11 ASSQGDFETQY
TRBJ1-2 TRBV5-6 NA 11 ASSMTVNYGYT
TRBJ1-6 TRBV30 NA 12 AWNGQGRYSPLH
TRBJ1-5 TRBV18 NA 11 ASSQGWNQPQH
TRBJ1-5 TRBV19 NA 12 ASRYTGDNQPQH
TRBJ1-1 TRBV27 NA 14 ASRPSGGGLNTEAF
TRBJ1-3 TRBV6-1 NA 14 ASSEVRPGSGNTIY
TRBJ1-6 TRBV30 few 13 AWSPRLSYNSPLH
TRBJ1-2 TRBV9 NA 15 ASSPPPGQATYYGYT
TRBJ2-3 TRBV30 NA 17 AWSVPLGRLAGITDTQY
TRBJ2-6 TRBV14 once 14 ASARGGAAGANVLT